Listed below are T cell receptor beta chains from one sample, sequenced in a study of beta chain features in type 1 diabetes. Sequenced by immunoSEQ multiplex PCR; TCRdb stores in-frame clones only, minus some. The sample holds over 500,000 clones; 15% are singletons and the top ten take 0.093%. The sequenced material came from naive CD4+ T cells from blood. The receptors shown here come from a man aged 18 to 29 in good health. CDR3s include the opening cysteine and the closing phenylalanine or tryptophan. D genes are given only for firm matches. Clone size is shown for a subset of rows, as once, few, many or a class of expanded clone.

J | size | D | V | DNA | CDR3
TRBJ2-7 | - | TRBD2 | TRBV7-9 | TGTGCCAGCAGTTCGGTAGCGGGCTACGAGCAGTACTTC | CASSSVAGYEQYF
TRBJ2-1 | once | - | TRBV5-1 | TGCGCCAGCAGCTTGGTCGGCGGGCTGTACAATGAGCAGTTCTTC | CASSLVGGLYNEQFF
TRBJ1-6 | few | - | TRBV19 | TGTGCCAGTAGTATCAAGGGGGTTTATTCACCCCTCCACTTT | CASSIKGVYSPLHF
TRBJ2-7 | few | - | TRBV27 | TGTGCCAGCAGTTTAGCAGGCGAGCAGTACTTC | CASSLAGEQYF
TRBJ1-1 | - | - | TRBV20-1 | TGCAGTGCTAGAGATTTGGACCCTTTCTTT | CSARDLDPFF
TRBJ1-1 | - | - | TRBV7-2 | TGTGCCAGCAGCCTCCAGTCGTTCATGAACACTGAAGCTTTCTTT | CASSLQSFMNTEAFF
TRBJ2-3 | - | - | TRBV7-2 | TGTGCCAGCAGCTTAGCGGGACTGACTAGCACAGATACGCAGTATTTT | CASSLAGLTSTDTQYF
TRBJ2-2 | - | TRBD1 | TRBV10-3 | TGTGCCGTCCACCGGGACAGAGTTCCGAACACCGGGGAGCTGTTTTTT | CAVHRDRVPNTGELFF
TRBJ2-7 | - | - | TRBV5-1 | TGCGCCAGCAGCCCCTTGGGGGACCACGAGCAGTACTTC | CASSPLGDHEQYF
TRBJ2-5 | few | - | TRBV4-2 | TGTGCCAGCAGCCAAGATCTAAGGGAGACCCAGTACTTC | CASSQDLRETQYF
TRBJ1-5 | few | - | TRBV28 | TGTGCCAGCAGTGGAGGGACTCAGCCCCAGCATTTT | CASSGGTQPQHF
TRBJ2-7 | few | TRBD1 | TRBV7-9 | TGTGCCAGCAGCGGAAGGGACAGGGTTTACGAGCAGTACTTC | CASSGRDRVYEQYF
TRBJ2-7 | - | - | TRBV7-2 | TGTGCCAGCAGCTTAGATGGGCTGAACTCCTACGAGCAGTACTTC | CASSLDGLNSYEQYF
TRBJ2-7 | - | TRBD1 | TRBV2 | TGTGCCAGCAGTCTCAGGACAGGGATCTCCTACGAGCAGTACTTC | CASSLRTGISYEQYF
TRBJ1-2 | - | TRBD1 | TRBV6-6 | TGTGCCAGCAGTTACTGGGACAGGGTTTATGGCTACACCTTC | CASSYWDRVYGYTF
TRBJ1-5 | - | - | TRBV13 | TGTGCCAGCAGAAGAGGGGGGGCTAACAGTAATCAGCCCCAGCATTTT | CASRRGGANSNQPQHF
TRBJ1-4 | - | - | TRBV28 | TGTGCCAGCAGTCCCACCGGAGGGGGGGATAATGAAAAACTGTTTTTT | CASSPTGGGDNEKLFF
TRBJ2-1 | - | - | TRBV25-1 | TGTGCCAGCAGTGAAGGGGGCCACAATGAGCAGTTCTTC | CASSEGGHNEQFF
TRBJ1-5 | - | - | TRBV18 | TGTGCCAGCTCACCAATCGGGGGGGATCAGCCCCAGCATTTT | CASSPIGGDQPQHF
TRBJ2-1 | - | - | TRBV18 | TGTGCCAGCTCACCACCCCTGGGGGCCTACAATGAGCAGTTCTTC | CASSPPLGAYNEQFF
TRBJ1-1 | few | - | TRBV9 | TGTGCCAGCAGCGCATCAAATGGGGGGCTAATGAACACTGAAGCTTTCTTT | CASSASNGGLMNTEAFF
TRBJ2-7 | - | TRBD1 | TRBV6-5 | TGTGCCAGCAGTCGGCGACAGGGACGAGGGTACGAGCAGTACTTC | CASSRRQGRGYEQYF
TRBJ2-3 | - | TRBD1 | TRBV5-1 | TGCGCCAGCAGCTTGGCCAGGGGGTCCGATACGCAGTATTTT | CASSLARGSDTQYF
TRBJ2-1 | once | TRBD2 | TRBV7-6 | TGTGCCAGCAGCGGCGGGCTAGCGGGAATCTACAATGAGCAGTTCTTC | CASSGGLAGIYNEQFF
TRBJ2-1 | many | - | TRBV21-1 | TGTGCCAGCAGCAAAGCCTCCCTAGCGGGACCACACAATGAGCAGTTCTTC | CASSKASLAGPHNEQFF
TRBJ1-2 | - | - | TRBV5-1 | TGCGCCAGCAGCTTGAGGTCTAACTATGGCTACACCTTC | CASSLRSNYGYTF
TRBJ2-3 | - | - | TRBV7-3 | TGTGCCAGCAGCTTACAGGACTACAGCACAGATACGCAGTATTTT | CASSLQDYSTDTQYF
TRBJ1-3 | few | - | TRBV30 | TGTGCCTGGAGGCGAGAGGGCGGAAACACCATATATTTT | CAWRREGGNTIYF
TRBJ2-3 | few | - | TRBV7-6 | TGTGCCAGCAGCCTCAGCGGAGGGACAGATACGCAGTATTTT | CASSLSGGTDTQYF
TRBJ1-2 | few | - | TRBV6-5 | TGTGCCAGCGAAACTAACTATGGCTACACCTTC | CASETNYGYTF
TRBJ2-5 | few | TRBD1 | TRBV4-1 | TGCGCCAGCAGCCACAGGGACAGGGGGCTTGAGACCCAGTACTTC | CASSHRDRGLETQYF
TRBJ2-7 | - | - | TRBV27 | TGTGCCAGCAGTCCCAATTCTCCCTACGAGCAGTACTTC | CASSPNSPYEQYF
TRBJ2-1 | few | - | TRBV7-7 | TGTGCTAGCAGCTTAGGCCAGAACAATGAGCAGTTCTTC | CASSLGQNNEQFF
TRBJ1-2 | - | - | TRBV20-1 | TGCAGTGCTAGAGGGCTACATGGCTACACCTTC | CSARGLHGYTF
TRBJ1-2 | - | TRBD1 | TRBV27 | TGTGCCAGCAGTACCCGGACAGGGCGCTATGGCTACACCTTC | CASSTRTGRYGYTF